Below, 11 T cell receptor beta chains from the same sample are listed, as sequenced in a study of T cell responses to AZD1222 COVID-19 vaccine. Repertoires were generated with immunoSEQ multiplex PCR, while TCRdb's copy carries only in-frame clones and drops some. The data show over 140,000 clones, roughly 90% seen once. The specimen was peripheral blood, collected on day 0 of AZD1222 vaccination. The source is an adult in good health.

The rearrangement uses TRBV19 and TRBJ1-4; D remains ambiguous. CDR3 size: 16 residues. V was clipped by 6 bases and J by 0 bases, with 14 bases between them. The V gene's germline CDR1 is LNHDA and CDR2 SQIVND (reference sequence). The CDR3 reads CASSLAQFATNEKLFF. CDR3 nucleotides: TGTGCCAGTAGCCTAGCCCAATTTGCAACTAATGAAAAACTGTTTTTT.

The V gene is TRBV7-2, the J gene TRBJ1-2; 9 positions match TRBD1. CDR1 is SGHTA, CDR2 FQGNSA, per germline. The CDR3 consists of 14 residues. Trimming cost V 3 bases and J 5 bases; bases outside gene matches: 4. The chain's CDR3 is CASSFTGGGYGYTF. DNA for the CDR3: TGTGCCAGCAGCTTTACAGGGGGCGGTTATGGCTACACCTTC.

DNA for the CDR3: TGTGCCAGCAGCTTGGGTCGGATCTCTGGAAACACCATATATTTT. Protein: CASSLGRISGNTIYF. The chain is built from TRBV7-6 and TRBJ1-3; D unclear. Germline CDR1 SGHVS, CDR2 FNYEAQ. V gave up 3 bases and J gave up 0 bases, with 9 bases separating them. The CDR3 is 15 residues long.

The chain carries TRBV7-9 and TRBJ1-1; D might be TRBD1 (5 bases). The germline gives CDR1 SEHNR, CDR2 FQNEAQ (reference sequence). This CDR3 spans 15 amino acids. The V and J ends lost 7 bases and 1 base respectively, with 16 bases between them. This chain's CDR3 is CASIKAGGTNTEAFF. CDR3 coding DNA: TGTGCCAGCATCAAAGCCGGGGGGACGAACACTGAAGCTTTCTTT.

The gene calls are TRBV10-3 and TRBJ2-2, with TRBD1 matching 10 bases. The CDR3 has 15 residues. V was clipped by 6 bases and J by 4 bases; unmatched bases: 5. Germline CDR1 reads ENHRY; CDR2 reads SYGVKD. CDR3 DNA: TGTGCCATCAGCTCGGGACAGGGGTTCACCGGGGAGCTGTTTTTT. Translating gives CAISSGQGFTGELFF.

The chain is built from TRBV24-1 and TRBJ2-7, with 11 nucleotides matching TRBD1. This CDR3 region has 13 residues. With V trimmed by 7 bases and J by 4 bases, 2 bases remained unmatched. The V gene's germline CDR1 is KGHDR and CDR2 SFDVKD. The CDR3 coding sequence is TGTGCCACCAGGGACAGGGGGCCGTACGAGCAGTACTTC. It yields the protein CATRDRGPYEQYF.

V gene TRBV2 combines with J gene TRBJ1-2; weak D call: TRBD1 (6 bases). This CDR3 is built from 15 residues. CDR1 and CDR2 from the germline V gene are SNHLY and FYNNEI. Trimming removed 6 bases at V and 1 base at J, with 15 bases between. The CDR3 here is CASRGGQNNNYGYTF. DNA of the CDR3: TGTGCCAGCAGGGGAGGACAGAACAATAACTATGGCTACACCTTC. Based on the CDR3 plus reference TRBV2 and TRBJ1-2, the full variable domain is EPEVTQTPSHQVTQMGQEVILRCVPISNHLYFYWYRQILGQKVEFLVSFYNNEISEKSEIFDDQFSVERPDGSNFTLKIRSTKLEDSAMYFCASRGGQNNNYGYTFGSGTRLTVV.

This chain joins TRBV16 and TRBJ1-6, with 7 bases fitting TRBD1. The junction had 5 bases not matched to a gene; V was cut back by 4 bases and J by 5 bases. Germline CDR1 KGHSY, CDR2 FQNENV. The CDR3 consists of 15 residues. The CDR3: CASSPAGQDNSPLHF. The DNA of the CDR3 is TGTGCCAGCAGCCCAGCCGGACAGGATAATTCACCCCTCCACTTT.

This chain's CDR3 is CASSLNGGEQFF. The CDR3 DNA reads as TGCGCCAGCAGCTTAAATGGGGGTGAGCAGTTCTTC. This sequence joins TRBV5-1 and TRBJ2-1, with D perhaps matching TRBD1 or TRBD2 (5 bases each). V dropped 2 bases and J dropped 9 bases, with 9 bases sitting between them. The CDR3 sequence is 12 residues long. From germline, CDR1 is SGHRS and CDR2 YFSETQ.

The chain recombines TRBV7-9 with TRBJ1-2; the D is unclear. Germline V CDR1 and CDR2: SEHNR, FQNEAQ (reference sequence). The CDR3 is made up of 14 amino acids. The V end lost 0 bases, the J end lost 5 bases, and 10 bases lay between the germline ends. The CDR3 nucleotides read TGTGCCAGCAGCTTAGCGTCATTTCTTTATGGCTACACCTTC. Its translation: CASSLASFLYGYTF.

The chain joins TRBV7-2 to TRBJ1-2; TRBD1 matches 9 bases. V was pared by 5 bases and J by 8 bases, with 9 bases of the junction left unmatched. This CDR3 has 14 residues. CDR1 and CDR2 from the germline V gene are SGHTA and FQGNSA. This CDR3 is CASSTWTGEEGYTF. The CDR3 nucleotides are TGTGCCAGCAGCACCTGGACAGGGGAGGAGGGCTACACCTTC.